The source of this TCR beta chain is a study of blood T cells in healthy people across ages. Background on the study: About one barcoded beta molecule per two T cells was the capture yield of template switching. Study-level findings and limits: PBMCs were not sorted, which prevented a conclusive comparison of naive versus antigen-experienced cells. Calculation of diversity from one million T cells yielded estimates considered to be underestimates.

Worth noting for this clonotype: What it binds is not known.

The second PCR ran about 6 to 12 cycles with a sample-barcoded 5' primer and J-beta primers. MiXCR, applied by TCRdb to the 5' RACE reads, yields one record per CDR3 protein. This table holds 1.6 million or so distinct CDR3 sequences, about 32% found once. Each sample yielded at least 7 million isolated PBMCs. CDR1 is SGHVS and CDR2 is FNYEAQ in the germline V gene. Trimming took 4 bases from V and 7 from J, leaving 17 bases between them. CDR3 size: 14 residues. This clonotype originated in a woman in her 30s in good health. Sample: blood. The chain is built from TRBV7-6 and TRBJ2-7, with a weak D call TRBD1 (7 bases). CDR3 in amino acids: CASSSLTGRWEQYF. DNA of the CDR3: TGTGCCAGCAGCTCACTGACAGGGAGGTGGGAGCAGTACTTC.